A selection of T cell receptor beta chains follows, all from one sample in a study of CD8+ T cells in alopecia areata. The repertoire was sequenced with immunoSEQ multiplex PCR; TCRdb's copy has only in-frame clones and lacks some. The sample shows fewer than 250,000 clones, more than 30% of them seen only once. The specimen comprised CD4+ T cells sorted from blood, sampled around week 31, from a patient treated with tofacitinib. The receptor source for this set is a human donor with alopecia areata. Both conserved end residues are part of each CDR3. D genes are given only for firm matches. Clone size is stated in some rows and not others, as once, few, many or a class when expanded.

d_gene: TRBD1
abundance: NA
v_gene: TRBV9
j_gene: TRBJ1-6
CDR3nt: TGTGCCAGCAGCATGGGACAGGGTGGGAATTCACCCCTCCACTTT
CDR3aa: CASSMGQGGNSPLHF

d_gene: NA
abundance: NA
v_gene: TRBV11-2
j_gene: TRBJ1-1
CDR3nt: TGTGCCAGCAGCTCCCCCTCGGAGGCCACTGAAGCTTTCTTT
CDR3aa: CASSSPSEATEAFF

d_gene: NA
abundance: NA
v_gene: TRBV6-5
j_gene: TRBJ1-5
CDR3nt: TGTGCCAGCGTGAGAGGAGATAGCAATCAGCCCCAGCATTTT
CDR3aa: CASVRGDSNQPQHF

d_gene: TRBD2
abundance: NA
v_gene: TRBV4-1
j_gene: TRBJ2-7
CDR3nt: TGCGCCAGCAGCCCGGGACTAGCGGGAGGGGGGACTAGCTCCTACGAGCAGTACTTC
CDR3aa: CASSPGLAGGGTSSYEQYF

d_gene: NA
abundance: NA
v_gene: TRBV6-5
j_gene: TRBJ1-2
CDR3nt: TGTGCCAGCACGAGGGACCGGGTGGGCGGCTACACCTTC
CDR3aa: CASTRDRVGGYTF

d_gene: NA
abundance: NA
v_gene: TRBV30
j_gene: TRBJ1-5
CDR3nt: TGTGCCTGGAGTGGTGGCAGAGATCAGCCCCAGCATTTT
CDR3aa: CAWSGGRDQPQHF

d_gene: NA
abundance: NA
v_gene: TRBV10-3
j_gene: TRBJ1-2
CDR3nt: TGTGCCATCAGTGACAAGGACTATGGCTACACCTTC
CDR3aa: CAISDKDYGYTF

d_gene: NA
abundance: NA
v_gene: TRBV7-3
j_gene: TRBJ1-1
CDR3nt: TGTGCCAGCAGCCGGCAGATGAACACTGAAGCTTTCTTT
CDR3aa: CASSRQMNTEAFF

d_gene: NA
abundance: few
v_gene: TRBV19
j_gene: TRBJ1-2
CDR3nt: TGTGCCAGTAGTATAGGGAGACAGCTCTCCCGGGAGGGCTACACCTTC
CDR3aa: CASSIGRQLSREGYTF

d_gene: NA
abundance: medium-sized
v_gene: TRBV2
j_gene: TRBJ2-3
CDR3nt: TGTGCCAGCAGATCGAACAGCCCGACAGATACGCAGTATTTT
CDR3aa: CASRSNSPTDTQYF

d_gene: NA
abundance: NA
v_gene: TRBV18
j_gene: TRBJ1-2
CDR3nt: TGTGCCAGCTCACCACCGACACTTGGGGCTCGTGGCTACACCTTC
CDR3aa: CASSPPTLGARGYTF

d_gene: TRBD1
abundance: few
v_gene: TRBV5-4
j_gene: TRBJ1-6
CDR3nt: TGTGCCAGCAGCAGCCGGACAGGGGAAAATTCACCCCTCCACTTT
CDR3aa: CASSSRTGENSPLHF

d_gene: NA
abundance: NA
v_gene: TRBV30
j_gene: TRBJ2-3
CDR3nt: TGTGCCTGGAGTGCCCGGATCCTGGGGGCAGATACGCAGTATTTT
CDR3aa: CAWSARILGADTQYF

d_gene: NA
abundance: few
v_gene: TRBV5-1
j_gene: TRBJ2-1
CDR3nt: TGCGCCAGCAGCTTGGACTATGGTAACAATGAGCAGTTCTTC
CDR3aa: CASSLDYGNNEQFF

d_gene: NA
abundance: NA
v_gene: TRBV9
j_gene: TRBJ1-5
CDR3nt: TGTGCCAGCAGCAGCGGGGACCAGCCCCAGCATTTT
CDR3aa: CASSSGDQPQHF

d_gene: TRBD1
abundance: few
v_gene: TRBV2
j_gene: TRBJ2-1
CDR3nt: TGTGCCAGCAGTGCACAGGGGATGAGATCCTACAATGAGCAGTTCTTC
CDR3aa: CASSAQGMRSYNEQFF

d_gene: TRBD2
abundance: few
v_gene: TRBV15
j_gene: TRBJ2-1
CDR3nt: TGTGCCACCAGCAGAGATCCCCGTATAGCGGGGGGGTACAATGAGCAGTTCTTC
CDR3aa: CATSRDPRIAGGYNEQFF

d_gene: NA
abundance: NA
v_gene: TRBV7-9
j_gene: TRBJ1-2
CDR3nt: TGTGCCAGCAGCCCCGGCTCCAACTATGGCTACACCTTC
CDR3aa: CASSPGSNYGYTF

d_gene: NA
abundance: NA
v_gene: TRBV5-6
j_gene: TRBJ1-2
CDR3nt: TGTGCCAGCAGCTCGACCCGGGACGGGCCACGGGGTGGCTACACCTTC
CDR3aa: CASSSTRDGPRGGYTF

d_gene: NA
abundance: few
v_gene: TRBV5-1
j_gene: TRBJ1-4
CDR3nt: TGCGCCAGCAGCTTGGGGAAGATCGGTGAAAAACTGTTTTTT
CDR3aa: CASSLGKIGEKLFF

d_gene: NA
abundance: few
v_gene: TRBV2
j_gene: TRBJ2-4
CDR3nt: TGTGCCTCCTCGGACTTAGCCAAAAACATTCAGTACTTC
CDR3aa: CASSDLAKNIQYF

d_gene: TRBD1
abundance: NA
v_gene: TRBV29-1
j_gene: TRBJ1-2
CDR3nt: TGCAGCGTTAACTACGACAGGGGGAGGGCTGGCTACACCTTC
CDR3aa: CSVNYDRGRAGYTF

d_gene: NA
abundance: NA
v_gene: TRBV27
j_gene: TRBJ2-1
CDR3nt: TGTGCCAGCAGTTTGAGAACAGGGAATGAGCAGTTCTTC
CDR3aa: CASSLRTGNEQFF

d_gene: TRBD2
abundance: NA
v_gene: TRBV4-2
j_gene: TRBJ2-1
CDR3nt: TGTGCCAGCAGCCAAGTCGTAGCGGGGGCAGACAATGAGCAGTTCTTC
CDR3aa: CASSQVVAGADNEQFF

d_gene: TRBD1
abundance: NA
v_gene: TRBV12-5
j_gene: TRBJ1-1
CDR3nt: TGTGCTAGTGCCTCAACCCCCCGGGACAGGGGGATGAACACTGAAGCTTTCTTT
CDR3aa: CASASTPRDRGMNTEAFF

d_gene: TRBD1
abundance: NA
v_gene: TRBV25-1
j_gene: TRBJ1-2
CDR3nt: TGTGCCAGCAGCCCGGGACAGGGGAACTATGGCTACACCTTC
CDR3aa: CASSPGQGNYGYTF

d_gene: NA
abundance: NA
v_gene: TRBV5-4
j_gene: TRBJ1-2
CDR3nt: TGTGCCAGCAGCTTGTTGGTCCCTAACTATGGCTACACCTTC
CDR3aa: CASSLLVPNYGYTF

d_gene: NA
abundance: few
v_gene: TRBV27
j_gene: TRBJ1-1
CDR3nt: TGTGCCAGCAGATGGACAGCGAACACTGAAGCTTTCTTT
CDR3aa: CASRWTANTEAFF

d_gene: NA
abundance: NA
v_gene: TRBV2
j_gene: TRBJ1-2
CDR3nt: TGTGCCAGCACACGTAGCCAGGTGGGACACCGAAGAAACTATGGCTACACCTTC
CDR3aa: CASTRSQVGHRRNYGYTF

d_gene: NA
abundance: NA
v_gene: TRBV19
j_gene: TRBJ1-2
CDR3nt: TGTGCCAGTAGTATAGATCCTCTGGTCCGGCTGCGAGGCTACACCTTC
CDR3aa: CASSIDPLVRLRGYTF

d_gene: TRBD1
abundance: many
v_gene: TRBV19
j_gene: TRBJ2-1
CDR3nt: TGTGCCAGTAGTAGACAGGGGGCAACCTACAATGAGCAGTTCTTC
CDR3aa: CASSRQGATYNEQFF

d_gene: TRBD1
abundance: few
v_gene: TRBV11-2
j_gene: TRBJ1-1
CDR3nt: TGTGCCAGCAGCCTTACACAGGGGGCATACACTGAAGCTTTCTTT
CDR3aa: CASSLTQGAYTEAFF

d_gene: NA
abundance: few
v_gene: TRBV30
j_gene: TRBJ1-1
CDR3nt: TGTGCCTGGAAGCTCGCCGGGACCTGGAACACTGAAGCTTTCTTT
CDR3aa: CAWKLAGTWNTEAFF

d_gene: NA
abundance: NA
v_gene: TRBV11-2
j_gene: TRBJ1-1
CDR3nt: TGTGCCAGCAGCTTTTCGATGAACACTGAAGCTTTCTTT
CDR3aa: CASSFSMNTEAFF

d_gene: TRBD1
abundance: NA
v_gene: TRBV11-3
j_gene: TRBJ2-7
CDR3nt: TGTGCCAGCAGCTTAGGGACAGGAACCCAGTACTTC
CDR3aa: CASSLGTGTQYF

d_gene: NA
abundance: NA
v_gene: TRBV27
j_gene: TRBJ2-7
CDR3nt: TGTGCCAGCAGTGGGAGCTCCTACGAGCAGTACTTC
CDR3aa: CASSGSSYEQYF

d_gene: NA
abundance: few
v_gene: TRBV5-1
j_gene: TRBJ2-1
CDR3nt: TGCGCCAGCAGCCCCGCTAGTACCATAGCCAGTGAGCAGTTCTTC
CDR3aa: CASSPASTIASEQFF

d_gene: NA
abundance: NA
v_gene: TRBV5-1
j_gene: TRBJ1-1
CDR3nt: TGCGCCAGCAGCCCCTCCTGGCCAACGAACACTGAAGCTTTCTTT
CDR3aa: CASSPSWPTNTEAFF

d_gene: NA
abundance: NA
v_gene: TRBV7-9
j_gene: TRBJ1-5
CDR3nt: TGTGCCAGCAGCCCGGGAGCGGCTACCTACAATCAGCCCCAGCATTTT
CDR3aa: CASSPGAATYNQPQHF

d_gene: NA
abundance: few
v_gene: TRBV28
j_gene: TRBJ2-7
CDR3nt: TGTGCCAGCACCACCTCTCCCCGGGGCGAGCAGTACTTC
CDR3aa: CASTTSPRGEQYF

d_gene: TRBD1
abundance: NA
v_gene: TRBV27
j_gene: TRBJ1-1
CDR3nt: TGTGCCAGCAGTCGGGACAGGGGCACTGAAGCTTTCTTT
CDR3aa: CASSRDRGTEAFF

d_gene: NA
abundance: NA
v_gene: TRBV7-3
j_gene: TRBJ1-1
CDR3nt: TGTGCCAGCAGCTTAGGATACAGGGACACTGAAGCTTTCTTT
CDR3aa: CASSLGYRDTEAFF

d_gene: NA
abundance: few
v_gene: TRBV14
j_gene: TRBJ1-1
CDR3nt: TGTGCCAGCAGCCAACTATGGAGGGGCAGCTACACTGAAGCTTTCTTT
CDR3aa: CASSQLWRGSYTEAFF